This T cell receptor beta chain emerged from a study of T-cell reconstitution after alpha-beta-depleted transplantation in children. Preparation of the TCRbeta library was carried out with unique molecular identifiers. TCRdb re-analysed the PCR reads in MiXCR, keeping a single row per CDR3 protein. The data hold around 500,000 distinct CDR3 sequences, with 23% observed a single time. Losses at the gene ends were 4 bases for V and 3 bases for J; bases not matched to a gene: 8. CDR3 length: 16 amino acids. Per the germline V gene, CDR1 is PRHDT and CDR2 is FYEKMQ (reference sequence). This clonotype has at least ten counts. Its antigen is currently unknown. Study observations and caveats: Several hundred graft clones that had expanded were reportedly the source of alpha-beta T cells about two months after transplant. Newly generated T cells supplied most T-cell counts and diversity one year post-transplant. Surviving recipient T cells and intrathymic progenitors accounted for some patients' high TCRbeta diversity at day 60.

The sequencing used PBMCs, mostly from graft donor cells, collected 360 days after TCRalphabeta/CD19-depleted stem cell transplant. This receptor was obtained from a boy younger than two who had a stem cell transplant for acute myeloid leukemia, so the T cells may come from the graft donor. V usage is TRBV13 and J usage is TRBJ2-1, with 8 positions matching TRBD2. The CDR3 nucleotides are TGTGCCAGCAGCTCCCGGGTCACTAGCGGCTACAATGAGCAGTTCTTC. Its protein product is CASSSRVTSGYNEQFF.